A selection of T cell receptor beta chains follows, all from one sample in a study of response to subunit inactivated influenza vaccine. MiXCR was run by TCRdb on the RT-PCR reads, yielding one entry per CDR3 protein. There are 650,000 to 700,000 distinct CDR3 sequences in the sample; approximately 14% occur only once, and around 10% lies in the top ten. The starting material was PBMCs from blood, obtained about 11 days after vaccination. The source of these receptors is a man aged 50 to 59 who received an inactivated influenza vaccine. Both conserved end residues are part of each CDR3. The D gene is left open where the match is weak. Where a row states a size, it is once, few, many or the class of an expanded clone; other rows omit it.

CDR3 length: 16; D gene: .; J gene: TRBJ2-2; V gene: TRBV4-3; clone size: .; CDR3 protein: CASSQVSGFGTGELFF; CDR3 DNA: TGCGCCAGCAGCCAAGTTTCAGGGTTTGGCACCGGGGAGCTGTTTTTT
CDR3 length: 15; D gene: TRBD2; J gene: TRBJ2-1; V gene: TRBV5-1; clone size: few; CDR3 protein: CASSLRGGIHNEQFF; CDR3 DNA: TGCGCCAGCAGCTTACGGGGGGGTATCCACAATGAGCAGTTCTTC
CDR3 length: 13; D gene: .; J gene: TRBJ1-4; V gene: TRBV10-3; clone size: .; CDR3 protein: CAISQGQYEKLFF; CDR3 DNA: TGTGCCATCAGTCAAGGACAGTATGAAAAACTGTTTTTT
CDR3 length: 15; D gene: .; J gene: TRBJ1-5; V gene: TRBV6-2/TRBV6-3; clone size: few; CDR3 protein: CASSYSPDGYQPQHF; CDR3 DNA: TGTGCCAGCAGTTACTCACCGGACGGCTATCAGCCCCAGCATTTT
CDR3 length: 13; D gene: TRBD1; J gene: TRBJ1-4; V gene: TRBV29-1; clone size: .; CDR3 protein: CSADRVGGEKLFF; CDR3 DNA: TGCAGCGCAGACAGGGTAGGGGGAGAAAAACTGTTTTTT
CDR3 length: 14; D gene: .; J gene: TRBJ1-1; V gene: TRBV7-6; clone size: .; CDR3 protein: CASSSLQGDTEAFF; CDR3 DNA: TGTGCCAGCAGCTCATTACAGGGTGACACTGAAGCTTTCTTT
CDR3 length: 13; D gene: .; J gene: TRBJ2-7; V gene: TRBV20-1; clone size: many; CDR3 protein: CSARWGGAYEQYF; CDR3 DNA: TGCAGTGCTAGGTGGGGGGGCGCGTACGAGCAGTACTTC
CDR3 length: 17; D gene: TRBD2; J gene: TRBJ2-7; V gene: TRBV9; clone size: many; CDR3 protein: CASSVSASGQSSYEQYF; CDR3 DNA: TGTGCCAGCAGCGTATCGGCTAGCGGGCAGAGCTCCTACGAGCAGTACTTC
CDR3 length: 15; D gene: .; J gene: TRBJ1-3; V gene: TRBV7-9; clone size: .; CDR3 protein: CASSSRIDSGNTIYF; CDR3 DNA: TGTGCCAGCAGCTCCCGCATTGACTCTGGAAACACCATATATTTT
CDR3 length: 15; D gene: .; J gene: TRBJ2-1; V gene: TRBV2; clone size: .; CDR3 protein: CASSDPKSSYNEQFF; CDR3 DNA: TGTGCCAGCAGTGATCCGAAGAGCTCCTACAATGAGCAGTTCTTC
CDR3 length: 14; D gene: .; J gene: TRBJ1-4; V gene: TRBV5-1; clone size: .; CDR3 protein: CASKDPTRGEKLFF; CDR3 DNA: TGCGCCAGCAAGGACCCAACCCGAGGGGAAAAACTGTTTTTT
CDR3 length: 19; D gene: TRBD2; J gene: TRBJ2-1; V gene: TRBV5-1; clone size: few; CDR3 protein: CASSLGLAGGPGSYNEQFF; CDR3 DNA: TGCGCCAGCAGCTTGGGACTAGCGGGGGGCCCCGGCTCCTACAATGAGCAGTTCTTC
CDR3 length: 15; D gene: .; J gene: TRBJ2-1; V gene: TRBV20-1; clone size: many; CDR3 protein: CSAAGADYSYNEQFF; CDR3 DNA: TGCAGTGCCGCAGGCGCGGACTACTCCTACAATGAGCAGTTCTTC
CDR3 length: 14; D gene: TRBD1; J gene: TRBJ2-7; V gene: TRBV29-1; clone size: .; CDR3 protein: CSVFPGQGSYEQYF; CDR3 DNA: TGCAGCGTGTTTCCGGGACAGGGTTCCTACGAGCAGTACTTC
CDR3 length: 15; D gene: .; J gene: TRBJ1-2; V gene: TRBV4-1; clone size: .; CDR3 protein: CASSQGARSIYGYTF; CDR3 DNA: TGCGCCAGCAGCCAAGGTGCCAGGTCCATCTATGGCTACACCTTC
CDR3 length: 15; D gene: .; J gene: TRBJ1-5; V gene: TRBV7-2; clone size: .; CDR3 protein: CASSYGTDSNQPQHF; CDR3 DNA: TGTGCCAGCTCATATGGTACGGATAGCAATCAGCCCCAGCATTTT
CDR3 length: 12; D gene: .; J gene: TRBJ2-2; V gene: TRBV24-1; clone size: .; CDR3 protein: CATSAYSGELFF; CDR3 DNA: TGTGCCACCAGTGCCTATTCCGGGGAGCTGTTTTTT
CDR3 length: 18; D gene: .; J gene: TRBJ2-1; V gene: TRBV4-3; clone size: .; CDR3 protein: CASSQDPLVGGGDNEQFF; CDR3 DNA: TGCGCCAGCAGCCAAGATCCATTGGTAGGGGGAGGGGACAATGAGCAGTTCTTC
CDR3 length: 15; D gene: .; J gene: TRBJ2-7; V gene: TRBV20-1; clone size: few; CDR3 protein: CSVPNPPGSPYEQYF; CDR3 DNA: TGCAGTGTCCCAAACCCCCCAGGGTCCCCCTACGAGCAGTACTTC
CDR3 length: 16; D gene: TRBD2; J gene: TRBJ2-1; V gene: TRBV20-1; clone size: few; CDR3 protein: CSAREVSGSKYNEQFF; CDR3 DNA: TGCAGTGCTAGAGAAGTGAGCGGGAGTAAGTACAATGAGCAGTTCTTC
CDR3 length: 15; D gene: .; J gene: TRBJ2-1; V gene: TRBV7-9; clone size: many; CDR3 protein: CASSTGQGSYNEQFF; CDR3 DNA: TGTGCCAGCAGCACCGGGCAGGGTTCCTACAATGAGCAGTTCTTC
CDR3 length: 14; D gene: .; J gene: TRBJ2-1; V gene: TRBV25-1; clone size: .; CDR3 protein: CASKRQTTSSEQFF; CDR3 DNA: TGTGCCAGCAAAAGACAGACTACCTCGAGTGAGCAGTTCTTC
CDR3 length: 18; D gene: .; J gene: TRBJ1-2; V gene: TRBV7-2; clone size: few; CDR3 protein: CASSLAPTGMVANYGYTF; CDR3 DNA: TGTGCCAGCAGCTTAGCACCGACAGGAATGGTAGCAAACTATGGCTACACCTTC
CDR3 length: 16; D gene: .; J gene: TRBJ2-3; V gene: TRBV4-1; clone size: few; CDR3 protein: CASSRQNRVGTDTQYF; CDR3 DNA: TGCGCCAGCAGCCGCCAAAACCGGGTCGGCACAGATACGCAGTATTTT
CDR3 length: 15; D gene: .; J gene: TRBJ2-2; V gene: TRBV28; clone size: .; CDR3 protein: CASSRPNRNTGELFF; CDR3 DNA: TGTGCCAGCAGTCGGCCTAATCGGAACACCGGGGAGCTGTTTTTT
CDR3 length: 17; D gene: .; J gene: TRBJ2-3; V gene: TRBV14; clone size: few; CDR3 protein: CASSKYGGYQSTDTQYF; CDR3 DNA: TGTGCCAGCAGCAAATACGGGGGATACCAAAGCACAGATACGCAGTATTTT
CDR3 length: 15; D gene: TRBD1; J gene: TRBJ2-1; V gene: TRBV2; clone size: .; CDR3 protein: CASSAGQGYYNEQFF; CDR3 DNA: TGTGCCAGCAGCGCCGGACAGGGATATTACAATGAGCAGTTCTTC
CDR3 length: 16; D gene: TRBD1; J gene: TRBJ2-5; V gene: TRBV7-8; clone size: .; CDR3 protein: CASSLAGTGRQETQYF; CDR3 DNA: TGTGCCAGCAGCTTAGCGGGGACAGGGAGGCAAGAGACCCAGTACTTC
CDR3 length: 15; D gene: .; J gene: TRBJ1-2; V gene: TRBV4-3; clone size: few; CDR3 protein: CASSQNRVTSYGYTF; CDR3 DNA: TGCGCCAGCAGCCAGAACAGGGTTACGAGCTATGGCTACACCTTC
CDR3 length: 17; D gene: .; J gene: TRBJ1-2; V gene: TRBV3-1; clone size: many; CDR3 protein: CASSQFGDGGIDYGYTF; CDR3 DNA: TGTGCCAGCAGCCAATTTGGGGACGGGGGTATAGACTATGGCTACACCTTC
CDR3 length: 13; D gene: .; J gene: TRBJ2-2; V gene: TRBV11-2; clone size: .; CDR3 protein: CASSLYRTGELFF; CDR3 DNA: TGTGCCAGCAGCCTATACAGGACCGGGGAGCTGTTTTTT
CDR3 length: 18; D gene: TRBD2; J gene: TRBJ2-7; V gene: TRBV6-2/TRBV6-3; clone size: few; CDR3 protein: CASSKGPTTSGSSYEQYF; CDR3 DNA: TGTGCCAGCAGTAAAGGTCCTACGACTAGCGGGAGCTCCTACGAGCAGTACTTC
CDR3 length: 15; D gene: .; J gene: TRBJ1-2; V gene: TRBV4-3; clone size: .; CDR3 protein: CASSQDAGQNYGYTF; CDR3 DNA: TGCGCCAGCAGCCAAGATGCGGGGCAGAACTATGGCTACACCTTC
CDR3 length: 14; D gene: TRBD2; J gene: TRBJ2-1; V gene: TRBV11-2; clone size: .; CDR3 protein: CASSVSGRDNEQFF; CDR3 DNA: TGTGCCAGCAGCGTTAGCGGGAGGGACAATGAGCAGTTCTTC
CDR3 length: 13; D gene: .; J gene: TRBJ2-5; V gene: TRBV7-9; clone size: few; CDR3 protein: CASSLQVLETQYF; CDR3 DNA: TGTGCCAGCAGCTTACAGGTTCTCGAGACCCAGTACTTC
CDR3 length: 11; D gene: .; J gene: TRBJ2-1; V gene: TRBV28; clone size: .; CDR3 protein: CASSFGATSVF; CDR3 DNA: TGTGCCAGCAGTTTCGGGGCGACATCGGTCTTC
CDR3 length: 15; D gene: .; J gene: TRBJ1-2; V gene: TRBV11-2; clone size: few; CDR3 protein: CASSLTTGNGYGYTF; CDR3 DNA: TGTGCCAGCAGCTTAACTACCGGGAACGGCTATGGCTACACCTTC
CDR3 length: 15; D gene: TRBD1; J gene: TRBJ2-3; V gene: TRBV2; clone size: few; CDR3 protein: CASRQDRRWTDTQYF; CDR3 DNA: TGTGCCAGCAGACAGGACAGGCGGTGGACAGATACGCAGTATTTT
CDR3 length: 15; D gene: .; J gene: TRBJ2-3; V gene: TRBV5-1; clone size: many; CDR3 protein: CASSLNELATDTQYF; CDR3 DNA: TGCGCCAGCAGCTTAAATGAATTGGCAACAGATACGCAGTATTTT
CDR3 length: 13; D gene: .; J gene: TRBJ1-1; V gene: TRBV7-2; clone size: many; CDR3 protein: CASSSSGGREAFF; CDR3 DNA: TGTGCCAGCAGCTCATCCGGGGGTCGAGAGGCTTTCTTT
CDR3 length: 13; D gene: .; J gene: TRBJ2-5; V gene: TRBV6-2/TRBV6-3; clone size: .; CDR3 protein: CASSPLVQETQYF; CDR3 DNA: TGTGCCAGCAGCCCCCTTGTCCAAGAGACCCAGTACTTC
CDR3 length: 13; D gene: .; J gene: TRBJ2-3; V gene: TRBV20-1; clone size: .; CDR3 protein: CSAIRGYTDTQYF; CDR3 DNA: TGCAGTGCTATAAGGGGGTACACAGATACGCAGTATTTT
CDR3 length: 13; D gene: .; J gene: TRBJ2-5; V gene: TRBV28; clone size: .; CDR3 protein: CASSRNLQETQYF; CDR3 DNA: TGTGCCAGCAGTCGAAACCTTCAAGAGACCCAGTACTTC